The TCR beta chain described here comes from a study of regulatory T cells in long-lasting Graves disease. Time point defined: newly diagnosed GD, antithyroid drugs for less than 3 months. From RNA extracted from PBMCs, the TCR library was made. Assembly of TCR beta libraries relied on iRepertoire HTBI primers together with Arm-PCR of CDR3 regions. TCRdb called the multiplex PCR reads again in MiXCR, with one record for every CDR3 protein. The sample has over 450,000 distinct CDR3 sequences; around 12% are singletons. This CDR3 contains 14 residues. V shed 6 bases, J shed 0 bases, and the junction held 2 bases outside the gene matches. Germline CDR1 and CDR2: SGHTA and FQGNSA. There are many counts of this clonotype. These data also formed part of another study, on T cells in Graves' hyperthyroidism and ophthalmopathy.

The gene calls are TRBV7-2 and TRBJ2-3; 8 positions agree with TRBD2. This specimen was peripheral blood mononuclear cells (PBMCs), taken at new diagnosis, from a patient treated with antithyroid drugs. The sequence was obtained from a woman aged 25 to 45 with Graves disease. The CDR3 DNA is TGTGCCAGCAGTCTAGCGGGCAGCACAGATACGCAGTATTTT. This codes for CASSLAGSTDTQYF.